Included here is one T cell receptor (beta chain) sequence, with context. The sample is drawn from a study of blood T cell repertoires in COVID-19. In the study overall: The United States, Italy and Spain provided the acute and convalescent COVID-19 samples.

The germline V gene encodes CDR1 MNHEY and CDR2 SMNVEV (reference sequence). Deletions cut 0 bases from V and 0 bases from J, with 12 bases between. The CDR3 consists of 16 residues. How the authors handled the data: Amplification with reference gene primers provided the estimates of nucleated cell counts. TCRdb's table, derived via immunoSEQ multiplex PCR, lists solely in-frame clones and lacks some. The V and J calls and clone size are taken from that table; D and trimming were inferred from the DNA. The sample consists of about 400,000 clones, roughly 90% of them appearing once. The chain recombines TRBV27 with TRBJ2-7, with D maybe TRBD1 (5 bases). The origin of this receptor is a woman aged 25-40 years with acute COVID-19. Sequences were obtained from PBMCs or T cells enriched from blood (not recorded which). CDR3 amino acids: CASSLSGAVSSYEQYF. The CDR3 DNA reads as TGTGCCAGCAGTTTATCTGGGGCAGTTTCCTCCTACGAGCAGTACTTC.